The rows below give T cell receptor beta chains drawn from one sample of a study of T cell responses to AZD1222 COVID-19 vaccine. The table came from immunoSEQ multiplex PCR; TCRdb's copy has only in-frame clones and leaves some out. The table shows approximately 150,000 clones, with roughly 90% occurring only once. The sample was peripheral blood, taken 28 days after the second AZD1222 dose. Receptor source: an adult who received the AZD1222 COVID-19 vaccine. CDR3s include the opening cysteine and the closing phenylalanine or tryptophan. A D gene is named only where the DNA matches it firmly. The size entry is marked missing in some rows and otherwise reads once, few, many or a size class.

J: TRBJ2-2; D: .; size: .; V: TRBV10-3; DNA: TGTGCCGCCGGCGGCGGGGACAGCTCGAACACCGGGGAGCTGTTTTTT; CDR3: CAAGGGDSSNTGELFF
J: TRBJ1-5; D: .; size: .; V: TRBV25-1; DNA: TGTGCCAGCAGTGAGGGGGTTACGGACAATCAGCCCCAGCATTTT; CDR3: CASSEGVTDNQPQHF
J: TRBJ2-5; D: TRBD2; size: .; V: TRBV5-1; DNA: TGCGCCAGCAGCCCTCTAGCGGACCAAGAGACCCAGTACTTC; CDR3: CASSPLADQETQYF
J: TRBJ1-1; D: .; size: .; V: TRBV7-9; DNA: TGTGCCAGCAGCCGGGATAAATTAGGGGCCAGATTGAACACTGAAGCTTTCTTT; CDR3: CASSRDKLGARLNTEAFF
J: TRBJ1-2; D: .; size: .; V: TRBV28; DNA: TGTGCCAGCAGTCTTCACGACAGCCTCAACTATGGCTACACCTTC; CDR3: CASSLHDSLNYGYTF
J: TRBJ1-1; D: TRBD1; size: once; V: TRBV4-2; DNA: TGTGCCAGCAGCCAAGGCACGGGACAGGGAAACACTGAAGCTTTCTTT; CDR3: CASSQGTGQGNTEAFF
J: TRBJ2-1; D: TRBD2; size: .; V: TRBV27; DNA: TGTGCCAGCAGTCCGGGACTAGCCATTCCCCCTCTAAGTTTCCATGAGCAGTTCTTC; CDR3: CASSPGLAIPPLSFHEQFF
J: TRBJ1-2; D: .; size: .; V: TRBV29-1; DNA: TGCAGCGTTGAAGACAGGGACTATGGCTACACCTTC; CDR3: CSVEDRDYGYTF
J: TRBJ1-3; D: .; size: few; V: TRBV6-1; DNA: TGTGCCAGCAGTGAAATTCAGGAACTCTCTGGAAACACCATATATTTT; CDR3: CASSEIQELSGNTIYF
J: TRBJ2-3; D: TRBD2; size: .; V: TRBV27; DNA: TGTGCCAGCAGTTTCCACCCGGGACTAGCGGGGAGCACAGATACGCAGTATTTT; CDR3: CASSFHPGLAGSTDTQYF
J: TRBJ2-1; D: .; size: .; V: TRBV5-1; DNA: TGCGCCAGCAGCTGGGACACAGCGAGCTCCTACAATGAGCAGTTCTTC; CDR3: CASSWDTASSYNEQFF
J: TRBJ1-5; D: .; size: .; V: TRBV5-1; DNA: TGCGCCAGCAGCTTGTCTGGATCTAATCAGCCCCAGCATTTT; CDR3: CASSLSGSNQPQHF
J: TRBJ1-3; D: .; size: few; V: TRBV28; DNA: TGTGCCAGCAGTCCGGCGGACAGAAGCTCTGGAAACACCATATATTTT; CDR3: CASSPADRSSGNTIYF
J: TRBJ2-5; D: TRBD2; size: .; V: TRBV10-1; DNA: TGCGCCAGCAGGAGCTCCCATCCCCGGGAGGGTCGGGAGACCCAGTACTTC; CDR3: CASRSSHPREGRETQYF
J: TRBJ1-2; D: .; size: .; V: TRBV14; DNA: TGTGCCAGCAGCGGCACACGACCTCGGGGGGCGGGGGACACCTTC; CDR3: CASSGTRPRGAGDTF
J: TRBJ1-2; D: .; size: .; V: TRBV5-1; DNA: TGCGCCAGTTCTCCGGGACACACTTTATGGGGCTACACCTTC; CDR3: CASSPGHTLWGYTF
J: TRBJ2-2; D: .; size: .; V: TRBV24-1; DNA: TGTGCCACCAGTCGGTCGAACAGGAGGGGAGCCGGGGAGCTGTTTTTT; CDR3: CATSRSNRRGAGELFF
J: TRBJ2-7; D: .; size: .; V: TRBV24-1; DNA: TGTGCCACCAGTGATCACGTCTACGAGCAGTACTTC; CDR3: CATSDHVYEQYF
J: TRBJ2-7; D: .; size: once; V: TRBV28; DNA: TGTGCCAGCAGTCCCACGGGCGGGCCAGTCTACGAGCAGTACTTC; CDR3: CASSPTGGPVYEQYF
J: TRBJ1-1; D: .; size: .; V: TRBV6-5; DNA: TGTGCCAGCAGTTACTCTATGGGCAACACTGAAGCTTTCTTT; CDR3: CASSYSMGNTEAFF
J: TRBJ1-5; D: .; size: .; V: TRBV4-3; DNA: TGCGCCAGCAGCCAAGATCCAACAGTCAATCAGCCCCAGCATTTT; CDR3: CASSQDPTVNQPQHF
J: TRBJ2-1; D: TRBD2; size: .; V: TRBV7-8; DNA: TGTGCCAGCAGCTTAGCCTTGGGGGGGAATGAGCAGTTCTTC; CDR3: CASSLALGGNEQFF
J: TRBJ1-6; D: .; size: .; V: TRBV5-1; DNA: TGCGCCAGCAGCTTGGAACAGAGAAATTCACCCCTCCACTTT; CDR3: CASSLEQRNSPLHF
J: TRBJ2-7; D: TRBD2; size: .; V: TRBV7-8; DNA: TGTGCCAGCAGCTTAAGTCTAGCGGACTCCTACGAGCAGTACTTC; CDR3: CASSLSLADSYEQYF
J: TRBJ1-2; D: .; size: .; V: TRBV11-1; DNA: TGTGCCAGCAGCTTGATCATCTCGGAAGGCTACACCTTC; CDR3: CASSLIISEGYTF
J: TRBJ2-7; D: TRBD2; size: .; V: TRBV3-1/TRBV3-2; DNA: TGTGCCAGCAGTCAAAATCGGGACTACTCCTACGAGCAGTACTTC; CDR3: CASSQNRDYSYEQYF
J: TRBJ1-5; D: .; size: .; V: TRBV6-1; DNA: TGTGCCAGCAGTGAAGCGCGGGTCAGGCAGGGTTTTGTTCAGCCCCAGCATTTT; CDR3: CASSEARVRQGFVQPQHF
J: TRBJ1-5; D: TRBD1; size: once; V: TRBV9; DNA: TGTGCCAGCAGCGCAGGGGGGAATAGCAATCAGCCCCAGCATTTT; CDR3: CASSAGGNSNQPQHF
J: TRBJ2-7; D: TRBD1; size: .; V: TRBV6-5; DNA: TGTGCCAGCAGTTACCCCACAGGGGGAACCTACGAGCAGTACTTC; CDR3: CASSYPTGGTYEQYF
J: TRBJ2-2; D: .; size: .; V: TRBV9; DNA: TGTGCCAGCAGCGTACGGTATCCGGGACCCGGGAACACCGGGGAGCTGTTTTTT; CDR3: CASSVRYPGPGNTGELFF
J: TRBJ1-5; D: .; size: few; V: TRBV5-4; DNA: TGTGCCAGCAGCCCGGACTGGTACAATCAGCCCCAGCATTTT; CDR3: CASSPDWYNQPQHF
J: TRBJ1-2; D: TRBD1; size: .; V: TRBV4-1; DNA: TGCGCCAGCAGCCAAGGGTCCAGACAGGGCGGGTATGGCTACACCTTC; CDR3: CASSQGSRQGGYGYTF
J: TRBJ2-1; D: .; size: once; V: TRBV19; DNA: TGTGCCAGTAGTATAGATCGGGGAGGAGAGCAGTTCTTC; CDR3: CASSIDRGGEQFF
J: TRBJ1-2; D: .; size: .; V: TRBV6-5; DNA: TGTGCCAGCAGTTACAGGGCCTCAGAGGGCTATGGCTACACCTTC; CDR3: CASSYRASEGYGYTF
J: TRBJ1-1; D: .; size: .; V: TRBV9; DNA: TGTGCCAGCAGCGTAGTCGCGTCCAACACTGAAGCTTTCTTT; CDR3: CASSVVASNTEAFF
J: TRBJ1-2; D: TRBD1; size: few; V: TRBV7-2; DNA: TGTGCCAGCAGCTTAATGGGACAGGGGGGTGATGGCTACACCTTC; CDR3: CASSLMGQGGDGYTF
J: TRBJ1-1; D: .; size: once; V: TRBV5-4; DNA: TGTGCCAGCAGCCTCGGACAGCTTATAATGAACACTGAAGCTTTCTTT; CDR3: CASSLGQLIMNTEAFF
J: TRBJ2-5; D: TRBD1; size: .; V: TRBV5-1; DNA: TGCGCCAGCAGCTTGGCCGACAGGGGCTCTGGAGAGACCCAGTACTTC; CDR3: CASSLADRGSGETQYF